These 6 T cell receptor beta chains originate from one sample sequenced in a study of T cell repertoires in cytomegalovirus infection. TCRdb used MiXCR to reprocess the reads, holding one entry per CDR3 protein. The top ten hold 48% of the sample, which has about 570,000 distinct CDR3 sequences, 40% seen once. Their recognized antigens are unknown. The source material was cultured PBMCs, sampled from culture after CMV antigen stimulation. These receptors were taken from a human donor in good health (CMV status not recorded). Some clones in this sample may be carry-over from other donors' samples.

This clonotype was recorded a few times. The chain has TRBV7-2 and TRBJ2-7; 8 bases are shared with TRBD2. J was trimmed by 2 bases and V by 1 base; bases with no gene match: 7. Germline V CDR1 and CDR2: SGHTA, FQGNSA. The CDR3 consists of 16 residues. CDR3 coding DNA: TGTGCCAGCAGCTTAGTTCGAGCGGGGGCGACCTACGAGCAGTACTTC. Its translation is CASSLVRAGATYEQYF.

The chain couples TRBV20-1 to TRBJ2-7; TRBD2 might be the D (5 bases). V was cut by 5 bases and J by 5 bases, with 13 bases left in between. Looked up from germline, CDR1 is DFQATT and CDR2 is SNEGSKA (reference sequence). This CDR3 has 12 residues. The CDR3, as DNA: TGCAGTGCTGAGGGTGGGCTGGACGAGCAGTACTTC. Translated, it gives CSAEGGLDEQYF.

This chain uses TRBV9 with TRBJ2-1; D may match TRBD1 or TRBD2 (5 bases each). Between the trimmed V and J ends, which lost 2 bases and 5 bases, there was a span of 14 bases. The CDR3 is 15 residues long. Germline lookup yields CDR1 SGDLS and CDR2 YYNGEE. The CDR3 here is CASSVAWGFDNEQFF. In nucleotides, the CDR3 is TGTGCCAGCAGCGTGGCGTGGGGGTTCGACAATGAGCAGTTCTTC.

The chain is built from TRBV19 and TRBJ2-5; the match to TRBD1 covers 9 bases. In germline, CDR1 is LNHDA, CDR2 SQIVND (reference sequence). This CDR3 region has 14 residues. The V gene end was trimmed by 5 bases and the J gene end by 7 bases; junction bases not matched to a gene: 8. The CDR3 DNA is TGTGCCAGTAGTCCAACAGGGGGCTCGGGGACCCAGTACTTC. Translating gives CASSPTGGSGTQYF. Based on the CDR3 plus reference TRBV19 and TRBJ2-5, the full variable domain is DGGITQSPKYLFRKEGQNVTLSCEQNLNHDAMYWYRQDPGQGLRLIYYSQIVNDFQKGDIAEGYSVSREKKESFPLTVTSAQKNPTAFYLCASSPTGGSGTQYFGPGTRLLVL.

This chain connects TRBV7-2 to TRBJ2-1; possibly TRBD1 or TRBD2 for D (5 bases each). This CDR3 is 13 amino acids long. V was trimmed by 0 bases and J by 13 bases, leaving 13 bases between them. The V gene's germline CDR1 is SGHTA and CDR2 FQGNSA. This chain's CDR3 is CASSLAAGTIQFF. DNA of the CDR3: TGTGCCAGCAGCTTAGCGGCCGGGACCATTCAGTTCTTC.

This rearrangement joins TRBV20-1 to TRBJ1-3; D gene ambiguous. CDR3 length equals 14 residues. Germline V gene lookup returns CDR1 DFQATT and CDR2 SNEGSKA (reference sequence). Trimming removed 0 bases at V and 3 bases at J, with 9 bases between. The CDR3 sequence is CSARDQTVGNTIYF. CDR3 DNA: TGCAGTGCTAGAGATCAGACTGTTGGAAACACCATATATTTT.